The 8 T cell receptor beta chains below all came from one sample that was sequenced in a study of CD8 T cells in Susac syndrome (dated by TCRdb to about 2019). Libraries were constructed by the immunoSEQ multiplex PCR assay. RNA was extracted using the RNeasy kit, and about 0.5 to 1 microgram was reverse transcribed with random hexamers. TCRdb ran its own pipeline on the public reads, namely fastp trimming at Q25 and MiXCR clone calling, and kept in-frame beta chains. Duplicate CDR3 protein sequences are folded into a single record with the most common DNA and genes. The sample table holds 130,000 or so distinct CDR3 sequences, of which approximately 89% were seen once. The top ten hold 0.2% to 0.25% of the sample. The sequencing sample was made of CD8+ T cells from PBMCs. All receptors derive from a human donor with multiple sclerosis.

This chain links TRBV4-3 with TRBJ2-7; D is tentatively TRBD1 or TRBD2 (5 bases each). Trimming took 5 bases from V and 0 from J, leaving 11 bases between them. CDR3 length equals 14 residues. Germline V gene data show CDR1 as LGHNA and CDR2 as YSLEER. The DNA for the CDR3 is TGCGCCAGCAGCATCAGGGAGAGCTCCTACGAGCAGTACTTC. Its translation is CASSIRESSYEQYF.

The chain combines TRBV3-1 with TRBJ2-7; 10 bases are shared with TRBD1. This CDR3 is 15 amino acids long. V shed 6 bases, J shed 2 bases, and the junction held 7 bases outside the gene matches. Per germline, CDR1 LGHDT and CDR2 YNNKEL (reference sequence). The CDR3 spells CASRGDRGFTYEQYF. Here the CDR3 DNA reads TGTGCCAGCAGGGGGGACAGGGGCTTCACCTACGAGCAGTACTTC.

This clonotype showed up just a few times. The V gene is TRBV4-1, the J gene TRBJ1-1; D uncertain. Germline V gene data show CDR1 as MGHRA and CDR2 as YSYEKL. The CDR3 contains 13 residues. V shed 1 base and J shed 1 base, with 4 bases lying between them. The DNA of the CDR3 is TGCGCCAGCAGCCAAGGAAGGAACACTGAAGCTTTCTTT. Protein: CASSQGRNTEAFF.

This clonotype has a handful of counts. The CDR3 spells CASSLEGDGNQPQHF. The CDR3 DNA is TGCGCCAGCAGCTTGGAGGGAGACGGCAATCAGCCCCAGCATTTT. This rearrangement joins TRBV5-1 to TRBJ1-5; D is uncertain. Germline loops: CDR1 SGHRS, CDR2 YFSETQ. Trimming took 0 bases from V and 2 from J, leaving 9 bases between them. The CDR3 covers 15 residues.

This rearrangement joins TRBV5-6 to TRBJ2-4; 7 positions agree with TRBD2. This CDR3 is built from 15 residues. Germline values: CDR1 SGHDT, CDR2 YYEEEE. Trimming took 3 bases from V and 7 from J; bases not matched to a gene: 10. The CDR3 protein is CASSWEDTGGNIQYF. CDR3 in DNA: TGTGCCAGCAGCTGGGAGGACACGGGGGGTAACATTCAGTACTTC.

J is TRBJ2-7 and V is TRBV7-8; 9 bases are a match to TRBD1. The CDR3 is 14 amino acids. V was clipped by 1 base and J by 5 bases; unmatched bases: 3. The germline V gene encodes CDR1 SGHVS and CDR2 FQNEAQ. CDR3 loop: CASSLGGQGNEQYF. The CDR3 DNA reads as TGTGCCAGCAGCTTAGGAGGACAGGGGAACGAGCAGTACTTC.

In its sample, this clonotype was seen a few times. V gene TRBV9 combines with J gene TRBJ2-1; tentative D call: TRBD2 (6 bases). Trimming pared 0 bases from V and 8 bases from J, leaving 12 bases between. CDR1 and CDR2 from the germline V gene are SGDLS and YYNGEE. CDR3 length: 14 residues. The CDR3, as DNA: TGTGCCAGCAGCGTAGCTCCGGGGGATCATGAGCAGTTCTTC. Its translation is CASSVAPGDHEQFF.

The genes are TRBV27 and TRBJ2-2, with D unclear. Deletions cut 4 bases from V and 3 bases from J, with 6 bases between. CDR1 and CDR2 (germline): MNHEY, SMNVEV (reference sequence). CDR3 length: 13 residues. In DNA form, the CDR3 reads TGTGCCAGCAGTTCCTTGGACACCGGGGAGCTGTTTTTT. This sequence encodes CASSSLDTGELFF.